The 14 T cell receptor beta chains below were found in one sample sequenced in a study of regulatory T cells in long-lasting Graves disease (dated by TCRdb to 2020 to 2022). The receptor library was made with multiplex PCR. These reads were obtained on an Illumina HiSeq 4000. CDR3 regions were amplified by Arm-PCR with iRepertoire HTBI primers to construct TCR beta libraries. TCRdb applied fastp at Q25 and MiXCR to the public reads, then kept only in-frame beta chains. Each CDR3 protein gets just one entry, which takes the most common genes and DNA from the rows behind it. Here the sample has hundreds of thousands of distinct CDR3 sequences; approximately 15% occur a single time. Clones ranked in the top ten supply 8.5% to 10% of the sample. Interpreted using the paper, the time point label stands for: newly diagnosed GD, antithyroid drugs for less than 3 months. For both TCR sequencing and RNA sequencing, RNA was extracted from PBMCs in TRIzol.

This sample also appeared in a second study, on T cells in Graves' hyperthyroidism and ophthalmopathy.

Material: peripheral blood mononuclear cells (PBMCs), obtained at new diagnosis, from a patient treated with antithyroid drugs. Receptors were obtained from a man aged 25 to 45 with Graves disease. Donor details come from another sample of the same person, matched by shared clones.

In its sample, this clonotype was seen many times. CDR3 protein: CASSERDNTEAFF. Written as DNA, the CDR3 is TGTGCCAGCAGTGAACGGGACAACACTGAAGCTTTCTTT. The rearrangement joins TRBV6-1 to TRBJ1-1; possible D gene TRBD1, 5 bases. The V end lost 2 bases, the J end lost 2 bases, and 6 bases lay between the germline ends. Looked up from germline, CDR1 is MNHNS and CDR2 is SASEGT. The CDR3 sequence is 13 residues long.

The table lists this clonotype with a few counts. This chain uses TRBV20-1 with TRBJ2-5; D is perhaps TRBD1 or TRBD2 (7 bases each). Germline-derived CDR1 and CDR2 are DFQATT and SNEGSKA (reference sequence). The germline V and J ends were trimmed by 6 bases and 5 bases, with 19 bases remaining between them. The CDR3 totals 14 residues. The CDR3 spells CSAMGQRGEETQYF. The CDR3 region has the DNA TGCAGTGCCATGGGACAGCGGGGAGAGGAGACCCAGTACTTC.

This clonotype was seen ten or more times. The J gene is TRBJ2-6, the V gene TRBV12-3 or TRBV12-4, with D perhaps given as TRBD1 or TRBD2 (6 bases each). CDR3 length: 17 residues. Trimming took 4 bases from V and 2 from J, leaving 15 bases between them. The CDR3 region is CASSSRGGEAGANVLTF. CDR3 DNA: TGTGCCAGCAGTTCCAGGGGTGGGGAGGCTGGGGCCAACGTCCTGACTTTC.

This clonotype was seen more than once but under ten times. V and J are TRBV4-2 and TRBJ2-1, with 11 bases that match TRBD2. Per germline, CDR1 LGHNA and CDR2 YNFKEQ. Trimming at V came to 2 bases and at J to 4 bases, leaving 4 bases not matched to a gene. The CDR3 runs 16 residues. CDR3: CASSQPGTSGYNEQFF. CDR3 nucleotides: TGTGCCAGCAGCCAACCGGGGACTAGCGGATACAATGAGCAGTTCTTC.

This clonotype showed up just a few times. This chain joins TRBV29-1 and TRBJ2-5; TRBD2 is a possible D gene (5 bases). Germline loops: CDR1 SQVTM, CDR2 ANQGSEA. Trimming left V 4 bases short and J 2 bases short, with 8 bases between. The CDR3 has 12 residues. CDR3: CSVVPGQETQYF. CDR3 coding DNA: TGCAGCGTTGTTCCGGGGCAAGAGACCCAGTACTTC.

There are many counts of this clonotype. The chain recombines TRBV30 with TRBJ1-1; no definite D call. Germline lookup yields CDR1 GTSNPN and CDR2 SVGIG (reference sequence). This CDR3 has 13 residues. The V and J ends lost 4 bases and 8 bases respectively, with 17 bases between them. CDR3 amino acids: CAWTPAAEVEAFF. Written as DNA, the CDR3 is TGTGCCTGGACCCCCGCGGCAGAGGTAGAAGCTTTCTTT. Full variable domain (remainder filled in from reference TRBV30 and TRBJ1-1): SQTIHQWPATLVQPVGSPLSLECTVEGTSNPNLYWYRQAAGRGLQLLFYSVGIGQISSEVPQNLSASRPQDRQFILSSKKLLLSDSGFYLCAWTPAAEVEAFFGQGTRLTVV.

In regard to this clonotype: This may stem from a read error, because a much larger clone lies one nucleotide away. This chain joins TRBV12-3 or TRBV12-4 and TRBJ2-3, with a tentative D call TRBD1 (5 bases). This CDR3 contains 13 residues. The CDR3: CASSPRAPDTHYF. The CDR3 DNA sequence: TGTGCCAGCAGTCCCAGGGCCCCAGATACGCATTATTTT.

This clonotype was counted ten times or more. The rearrangement uses TRBV10-3 and TRBJ2-5, with D maybe TRBD2 (5 bases). V was cut by 0 bases and J by 5 bases, with 13 bases left in between. Looked up from germline, CDR1 is ENHRY and CDR2 is SYGVKD. The CDR3 loop spans 15 amino acids. CDR3 sequence (DNA): TGTGCCATCAGTGAGTCGACTCGAGGGCAGGAGACCCAGTACTTC. Its protein is CAISESTRGQETQYF.

On this clonotype: This could be a read error, since a much larger clone is one nucleotide away. J is TRBJ1-6 and V is TRBV2; 10 nucleotides align to TRBD1. The CDR3 has 16 amino acids. The trim removed 5 bases at V and 11 bases at J, leaving 12 bases unmatched. Germline V lookup: CDR1 SNHLY, CDR2 FYNNEI. The CDR3 here is CASSPHRTGGYPPLHF. The CDR3, as DNA: TGTGCCAGCAGTCCCCACCGGACAGGGGGATATCCACCCCTCCACTTT.

This clonotype was observed many times. The chain combines TRBV2 with TRBJ1-1, with TRBD1 matching over 7 bases. Germline V CDR1 and CDR2: SNHLY, FYNNEI. Losses at the gene ends were 1 base for V and 2 bases for J; bases not matched to a gene: 10. This CDR3 comprises 17 residues. The CDR3 is CASSEGTGVFGNTEAFF. CDR3 bases: TGTGCCAGCAGTGAAGGGACAGGCGTCTTTGGAAACACTGAAGCTTTCTTT.

This clonotype appeared many times. J is TRBJ2-3 and V is TRBV5-5; D unresolved. Trimming took 1 base from V and 2 from J, leaving 8 bases between them. In germline, CDR1 is SGHKS, CDR2 YYEKEE (reference sequence). This CDR3 is built from 14 residues. Here the CDR3 reads CASSLTYDTDTQYF. CDR3 nucleotides: TGTGCCAGCAGCTTGACCTACGACACAGATACGCAGTATTTT.

This clonotype was picked up many times. The rearrangement links TRBV7-9 to TRBJ2-1; the match to TRBD2 covers 15 bases. The CDR3 extends over 15 amino acids. Germline lookup yields CDR1 SEHNR and CDR2 FQNEAQ (reference sequence). The V and J ends lost 3 bases and 7 bases, in that order; junction bases with no gene match: 1. The chain's CDR3 is CASSFGLAGGNEQFF. CDR3 DNA: TGTGCCAGCAGCTTCGGACTAGCGGGGGGGAATGAGCAGTTCTTC.

This chain links TRBV25-1 with TRBJ1-1; 7 bases are shared with TRBD1. CDR1 and CDR2 (germline): MGHDK, SYGVNS. J gave up 8 bases and V 6 bases, and 9 bases lay outside the gene matches. This CDR3 contains 13 residues. The DNA for the CDR3 is TGTGCCAGCAGAACTTCACCGGGACAGGAAGCTTTCTTT. Translated, it gives CASRTSPGQEAFF.

This clonotype was observed a handful of times. The V gene is TRBV7-2, the J gene TRBJ1-2; no clear D gene. In germline, CDR1 is SGHTA, CDR2 FQGNSA. The CDR3 loop spans 13 amino acids. V dropped 3 bases and J dropped 7 bases, with 12 bases sitting between them. Here the CDR3 reads CASSFYSRRGYTF. The DNA for the CDR3 is TGTGCCAGCAGCTTCTATTCGCGCCGTGGCTACACCTTC.